This T cell receptor (beta chain) appears in the sequencing data of a study of OX40 agonist ivuxolimab in advanced cancers. Findings and caveats of the study: Expanded peripheral T-cell antigen specificity went undetermined. Average numbers of expanded clones were greater in CD8+ T cells than in CD4+.

Regarding this clone: Its antigen is unknown.

The repertoire was sequenced with immunoSEQ multiplex PCR; TCRdb's copy has only in-frame clones and lacks some. This table has 60,000 to 70,000 clones, about four fifths appearing once. V lost 5 bases, J lost 4 bases, and 16 bases stayed unmatched. From germline, CDR1 is SGDLS and CDR2 YYNGEE. The CDR3 length is 18 residues. The starting material was CD4+ or CD8+ T cells sorted from blood, obtained in a trial of the OX40 agonist ivuxolimab. The sequence came from an adult with an advanced solid tumor such as melanoma, head and neck, liver or kidney cancer. The V call is TRBV9, the J call TRBJ2-3; TRBD1 aligns across 10 bases. CDR3 nucleotides: TGTGCCAGCAGACCCTACTTAACCGGGACAGGGGTTCCAGATACGCAGTATTTT. Protein product: CASRPYLTGTGVPDTQYF.